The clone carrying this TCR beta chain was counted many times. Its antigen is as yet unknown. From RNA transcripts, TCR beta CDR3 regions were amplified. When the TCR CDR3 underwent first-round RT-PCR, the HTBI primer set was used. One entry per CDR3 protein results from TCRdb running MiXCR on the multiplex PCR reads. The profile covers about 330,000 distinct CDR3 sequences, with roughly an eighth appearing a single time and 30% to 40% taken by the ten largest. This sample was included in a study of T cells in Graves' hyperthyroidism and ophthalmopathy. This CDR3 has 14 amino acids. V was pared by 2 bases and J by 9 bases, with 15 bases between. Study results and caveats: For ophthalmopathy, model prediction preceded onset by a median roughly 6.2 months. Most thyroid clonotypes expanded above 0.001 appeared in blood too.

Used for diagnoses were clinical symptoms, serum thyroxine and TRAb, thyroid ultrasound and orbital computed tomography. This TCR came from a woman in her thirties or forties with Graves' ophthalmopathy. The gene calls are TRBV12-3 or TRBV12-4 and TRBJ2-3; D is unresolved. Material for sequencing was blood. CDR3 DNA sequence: TGTGCCAGCAGTTTAAGAGGTAGCCCCGGGACGCAGTATTTT. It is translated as CASSLRGSPGTQYF.